The 2 T cell receptor beta chains below were found in one sample sequenced in a study of CD8+ T cells in alopecia areata. Documented treatment: oral pan-JAK inhibitor, 5-10 mg twice daily. In each case, RNA was isolated and then reverse transcribed into cDNA as the sequencing template. TCRdb's copy holds only in-frame clones and misses some; the assay was immunoSEQ multiplex PCR. This sample has fewer than 250,000 clones, with 45% to 75% found just once. The sample in question was CD4+ T cells sorted from blood, obtained at week 4, from a patient treated with tofacitinib. The receptors derive from a human donor with alopecia areata.

The chain couples TRBV29-1 to TRBJ1-1, with TRBD1 as a possible D gene (5 bases). Germline CDR1 is SQVTM and CDR2 is ANQGSEA. The V end lost 3 bases, the J end lost 6 bases, and 8 bases lay between the germline ends. The CDR3 contains 11 residues. The CDR3: CSVEIRAEAFF. The CDR3 DNA reads TGCAGCGTTGAGATCAGGGCTGAAGCTTTCTTT.

The rearrangement links TRBV30 to TRBJ2-5; the D gene could be TRBD1 or TRBD2 (6 bases each). The V end lost 6 bases, the J end lost 5 bases, and 10 bases lay between the germline ends. This CDR3 has 11 amino acids. The germline gives CDR1 GTSNPN, CDR2 SVGIG (reference sequence). In nucleotides, the CDR3 is TGTGCCTGTACAGGGAGGGAGACCCAGTACTTC. Amino acid sequence: CACTGRETQYF.